These 23 T cell receptor beta chains share one sample of origin, sequenced in a study of T cells in Graves' hyperthyroidism and ophthalmopathy. Amplified regions were TCR beta CDR3 sequences from RNA transcripts. In the first-round RT-PCR of the TCR CDR3, the HTBI primer set was used. TCRdb ran MiXCR on the multiplex PCR reads and lists one entry per CDR3 protein. Here the sample spans fewer than 650,000 distinct CDR3 sequences, around 13% being singletons. The source material was blood. The receptors come from a woman in her twenties or thirties with Graves' hyperthyroidism that later progressed to Graves' ophthalmopathy.

This clonotype was observed a handful of times. The V call is TRBV6-2 or TRBV6-3, the J call TRBJ2-7, with a possible D match to TRBD2 (5 bases). From germline, CDR1 is MNHEY and CDR2 SVGEGT. Trimming cost V 10 bases and J 0 bases, with 10 bases left between them. CDR3 length equals 12 residues. The CDR3 DNA reads as TGTGCCACCTTAGACTACTCCTACGAGCAGTACTTC. As protein: CATLDYSYEQYF.

This clonotype was counted only a few times. The rearrangement joins TRBV20-1 to TRBJ1-1; 7 nucleotides agree with TRBD1. The V segment lost 6 bases and the J segment 4 bases; nucleotides outside the gene matches: 8. The CDR3 has 13 residues. The V gene's germline CDR1 is DFQATT and CDR2 SNEGSKA (reference sequence). This chain's CDR3 is CSAPPSGGTEAFF. The CDR3 nucleotides are TGCAGTGCCCCACCTTCAGGGGGCACTGAAGCTTTCTTT.

The chain joins TRBV20-1 to TRBJ2-1; D call uncertain. Between the trimmed V and J ends, which lost 6 bases and 4 bases, there was a span of 16 bases. The CDR3 covers 14 residues. CDR1 is DFQATT, CDR2 SNEGSKA, per germline (reference sequence). The CDR3 bases are TGCAGTGCCCACAATCCCGTCCGATACAATGAGCAGTTCTTC. Amino acids: CSAHNPVRYNEQFF.

The table lists this clonotype with many counts. This chain uses TRBV9 with TRBJ2-6, with unresolved D. The CDR3 spans 15 residues. The germline V gene has CDR1 SGDLS and CDR2 YYNGEE. V lost 3 bases to trimming and J lost 2 bases, with 9 bases between them. CDR3 protein: CASSALMAGANVLTF. The CDR3 DNA reads as TGTGCCAGCAGCGCCTTGATGGCTGGGGCCAACGTCCTGACTTTC. Full variable domain (outside the CDR3, taken from reference TRBV9 and TRBJ2-6): DSGVTQTPKHLITATGQRVTLRCSPRSGDLSVYWYQQSLDQGLQFLIQYYNGEERAKGNILERFSAQQFPDLHSELNLSSLELGDSALYFCASSALMAGANVLTFGAGSRLTVL.

The CDR3 spells CASSQVSREGPVFF. DNA for the CDR3: TGTGCCAGCAGCCAAGTTTCCCGGGAGGGCCCCGTGTTCTTC. V and J are TRBV14 and TRBJ2-1; 8 bases map to TRBD2. J lost 15 bases, V lost 1 base, and 11 bases had no gene match. Germline-derived CDR1 and CDR2 are SGHDN and FVKESK. This CDR3 spans 14 amino acids.

This clonotype was counted ten times or more. CDR3 sequence (DNA): TGTGCCAGCAGCTTAGACGGAGACCGAGCTAACTATGGCTACACCTTC. Translated, it gives CASSLDGDRANYGYTF. The chain couples TRBV7-9 to TRBJ1-2, with unresolved D. Germline V gives CDR1 SEHNR, CDR2 FQNEAQ (reference sequence). V dropped 1 base and J dropped 0 bases, with 12 bases sitting between them. The CDR3 has 16 residues.

This clonotype was counted a few times. V and J are TRBV20-1 and TRBJ1-1, with a weak D call TRBD1 (5 bases). The CDR3 runs 14 residues. Looked up from germline, CDR1 is DFQATT and CDR2 is SNEGSKA (reference sequence). V was clipped by 5 bases and J by 9 bases, with 22 bases between them. The CDR3 DNA follows: TGCAGTGCTCCGAGGGGCCTCGGCGGACTTAAAGCTTTCTTT. Its protein product is CSAPRGLGGLKAFF.

This clonotype turned up a few times. V gene TRBV10-1 combines with J gene TRBJ2-7; D not certain. V shed 4 bases and J shed 3 bases, with 10 bases lying between them. Germline CDR1 WNHNN, CDR2 SYGVQD (reference sequence). This CDR3 contains 13 residues. CDR3 coding DNA: TGCGCCAGCAGTGCGCAGCTATTCTACGAGCAGTACTTC. It translates to CASSAQLFYEQYF.

This clonotype has ten or more counts. V gene TRBV28 combines with J gene TRBJ1-1; no clear D. The CDR3 sequence is 13 residues long. In germline, CDR1 is MDHEN, CDR2 SYDVKM. The V end was cut by 7 bases, the J end by 2 bases, with 11 bases between. In nucleotides, the CDR3 is TGTGCCAGCACGGAACAGACTAACACTGAAGCTTTCTTT. Translated: CASTEQTNTEAFF.

This CDR3 is CASSVGLPSTDTQYF. The DNA for the CDR3 is TGTGCCAGTAGTGTGGGACTTCCCTCCACAGATACGCAGTATTTT. The V call is TRBV19, the J call TRBJ2-3, with D possibly being TRBD2 (6 bases). In germline, CDR1 is LNHDA, CDR2 SQIVND (reference sequence). V lost 5 bases, J lost 2 bases, and 14 bases lay in between. The CDR3 runs 15 residues.

This clonotype was counted at least ten times. The rearrangement joins TRBV9 to TRBJ2-5; 7 nucleotides agree with TRBD2. V lost 4 bases to trimming and J lost 4 bases; unmatched junction nucleotides: 13. Germline V gives CDR1 SGDLS, CDR2 YYNGEE. The length of the CDR3 is 16 residues. The CDR3 reads CASSPSSGGRGETQYF. The CDR3 region has the DNA TGTGCCAGCAGCCCCAGCTCTGGCGGGAGAGGAGAGACCCAGTACTTC.

This clonotype has at least ten counts. The rearrangement joins TRBV20-1 to TRBJ1-2, with D maybe TRBD1 (6 bases). V lost 0 bases to trimming and J lost 4 bases, with 12 bases between them. Germline loops: CDR1 DFQATT, CDR2 SNEGSKA (reference sequence). The CDR3 is 14 amino acids. The CDR3 reads CSARDMGASYGYTF. The CDR3 DNA reads as TGCAGTGCTAGAGATATGGGGGCGAGCTATGGCTACACCTTC.

The sample holds many counts of this clonotype. CDR3 coding DNA: TGTGCCAGCAGTTCGGAGGGGGCGTGGAATGAGCAGTTCTTC. It specifies CASSSEGAWNEQFF. The chain is built from TRBV28 and TRBJ2-1; possibly TRBD1 for D (7 bases). The germline CDR1 and CDR2 sequences are MDHEN and SYDVKM. Trimming cost V 4 bases and J 7 bases, with 14 bases left between them. The CDR3 runs to 14 residues.

The chain combines TRBV5-1 with TRBJ2-1, with a tentative D call TRBD2 (5 bases). This CDR3 comprises 15 residues. Trimming shortened V by 5 bases and J by 5 bases, and 17 bases separated the two germline ends. Germline CDR1 is SGHRS and CDR2 is YFSETQ. CDR3 sequence (DNA): TGCGCCAGCAGACAAGGGCCTAGCATTAACAATGAGCAGTTCTTC. This encodes CASRQGPSINNEQFF.

CDR3: CASRSGGDTGELFF. The CDR3 DNA is TGCGCCAGCAGGTCGGGGGGGGACACCGGGGAGCTGTTTTTT. The chain employs TRBV10-2 and TRBJ2-2; 8 positions agree with TRBD2. From germline, CDR1 is WSHSY and CDR2 SAAADI. J lost 3 bases, V lost 6 bases, and 3 bases had no gene match. The CDR3 is 14 residues long.

This clonotype was recorded many times. The J gene is TRBJ1-2, the V gene TRBV29-1; D remains ambiguous. CDR1 is SQVTM and CDR2 is ANQGSEA in the germline V gene. The CDR3 has 14 amino acids. Trimming took 5 bases from V and 8 from J, leaving 21 bases between them. The CDR3 loop reads CSVYEGDFRGGYTF. In DNA form, the CDR3 reads TGCAGCGTTTACGAGGGCGACTTCCGTGGGGGCTACACCTTC.

At least ten counts were recorded for this clonotype. This chain links TRBV4-3 with TRBJ1-1; the D is unclear. V lost 3 bases and J lost 5, with 13 bases in between. The CDR3 length is 14 residues. From germline, CDR1 is LGHNA and CDR2 YSLEER. The DNA for the CDR3 is TGCGCCAGCAGCCAGGCTTACCGGGAGACTGAAGCTTTCTTT. Translation: CASSQAYRETEAFF.

The rearrangement joins TRBV6-1 to TRBJ1-5, with a weak D call TRBD1 (6 bases). This CDR3 has 14 residues. Per germline, CDR1 MNHNS and CDR2 SASEGT. Trimming pared 6 bases from V and 7 bases from J, leaving 16 bases between. The DNA for the CDR3 is TGTGCCAGCAGGGAACGACAGGCAATGCAGCCCCAGCATTTT. Translating gives CASRERQAMQPQHF.

This clonotype has only a few counts. V usage is TRBV19 and J usage is TRBJ1-5; no definite D call. This CDR3 comprises 14 residues. The ends were cut back, 0 bases at V and 9 bases at J, with 12 bases in the middle. Germline CDR1 is LNHDA and CDR2 is SQIVND (reference sequence). CDR3 sequence: CASSIEAFDPPQHF. The CDR3 DNA follows: TGTGCCAGTAGTATAGAAGCCTTTGACCCGCCCCAGCATTTT.

The chain has TRBV20-1 and TRBJ1-1; no clear D. V shed 7 bases and J shed 1 base, with 10 bases lying between them. This CDR3 is built from 12 residues. The V gene's germline CDR1 is DFQATT and CDR2 SNEGSKA (reference sequence). The CDR3, as DNA: TGCAGTGTAATGTTGGGGAACACTGAAGCTTTCTTT. Protein sequence: CSVMLGNTEAFF.

As regards this clonotype: A much larger clone is a single base away; this may be a read error. The chain is built from TRBV28 and TRBJ2-1; possibly TRBD1 for D (6 bases). The CDR3 is 14 residues long. Germline V gene sequence: CDR1 MDHEN, CDR2 SYDVKM. CDR3 bases: TGTGCCAGCAGGAGACAGGTGTTCTACAATGGGCAGTTCTTC. As protein: CASRRQVFYNGQFF.

In its sample, this clonotype was seen many times. This chain links TRBV7-6 with TRBJ1-6, with TRBD1 as a possible D gene (6 bases). Trimming stripped 4 bases from V and 12 bases from J, with 10 bases between. Germline V gene sequence: CDR1 SGHVS, CDR2 FNYEAQ. This CDR3 is built from 12 residues. DNA for the CDR3: TGTGCCAGCAGCTCACAGGGTAAACCCCTCCACTTT. It yields the protein CASSSQGKPLHF.

This clonotype was seen many times. The V and J genes are TRBV14 and TRBJ2-6, with D perhaps TRBD1 or TRBD2 (5 bases each). The CDR3 length is 16 residues. Germline loops: CDR1 SGHDN, CDR2 FVKESK. Between the trimmed V and J ends, which lost 2 bases and 2 bases, there was a span of 10 bases. CDR3 residues: CASSQQRGAGANVLTF. For the CDR3, the DNA is TGTGCCAGCAGCCAACAACGGGGCGCTGGGGCCAACGTCCTGACTTTC.